This T cell receptor beta chain was captured in a study of STAT5B mutations in CD4+ large granular lymphocyte leukemia. Study-wide background: The CDR3 'QG' motif was associated with a particular HLA allele among healthy donors.

Study-wide findings and caveats: The CD4+ versus CD8+ T-LGLL clonality difference may reflect limited sample size. Compared with healthy controls (2/35), patient top clones favored TRBV06 (8/27).

This CDR3 is built from 16 residues. The germline CDR1 and CDR2 sequences are LNHDA and SQIVND (reference sequence). V lost 9 bases and J lost 7, with 25 bases in between. Concerning this clone itself: Its target is not known.

The data were produced by immunoSEQ multiplex PCR, yet TCRdb's version contains in-frame clones alone and is incomplete. Of over 25,000 clones in the sample, around four fifths were seen once. The rearrangement links TRBV19 to TRBJ2-1; the D call may be TRBD1 or TRBD2 (6 bases each). Specimen: CD4+ T cells from blood buffy coats. This clonotype was obtained from a human donor in good health. The CDR3 bases are TGTGCCAGCCGATCGGAGGGCCCCCGAGGGGGTAATGAGCAGTTCTTC. Protein sequence: CASRSEGPRGGNEQFF. The whole variable domain, filled in from reference TRBV19 and TRBJ2-1, reads DGGITQSPKYLFRKEGQNVTLSCEQNLNHDAMYWYRQDPGQGLRLIYYSQIVNDFQKGDIAEGYSVSREKKESFPLTVTSAQKNPTAFYLCASRSEGPRGGNEQFFGPGTRLTVL.